This T cell receptor (beta chain) derives from a study of post-analysis software for immune sequencing data. Study background: The disease courses covered relapsing-remitting, secondary progressive and progressive-relapsing multiple sclerosis. Study findings and constraints: Batch-matched samples strongly co-clustered by F measure. When patients were compared with controls, 5 or 6 TRBV segments were more frequent, TRBV5-6, TRBV5-1 and TRBV20-1 among them.

Unique molecular identifiers were present in the TCR beta cDNA libraries. It was from roughly 1 to 10 million T cells that roughly 0.5 million cDNA molecules came. TCRdb re-analysed the PCR reads in MiXCR, keeping a single row per CDR3 protein. The sample includes 820,000 or so distinct CDR3 sequences, approximately 53% of them seen just once. V gave up 0 bases and J gave up 2 bases; unmatched junction bases: 8. The CDR3 contains 19 residues. A note on this clonotype: Its antigen is currently unknown.

This receptor was taken from a girl between 10 and 17 years old with multiple sclerosis. Sequencing was performed on blood. This chain joins TRBV12-3 or TRBV12-4 and TRBJ2-2; 11 bases are shared with TRBD2. The CDR3 nucleotides read TGTGCCAGCAGTTTAGCGCTTCCTAGCGGGGGGCTCAACACCGGGGAGCTGTTTTTT. It codes for CASSLALPSGGLNTGELFF.